This T cell receptor beta chain was documented in a study of T cells in Graves' hyperthyroidism and ophthalmopathy. The trim removed 2 bases at V and 2 bases at J, leaving 10 bases unmatched. The V gene's germline CDR1 is LGHNA and CDR2 YNFKEQ. CDR3 length: 18 residues. Findings and limits, study-wide: The authors' 13 V-J model separated ophthalmopathy from stable hyperthyroidism. The model forecast ophthalmopathy, anticipating it by a median about 6.5 months before onset.

This clonotype was seen a few times. Its antigen remains unidentified. Criteria for exclusion of patients were uncontrolled infection, other autoimmune disease, pregnancy or lactation. TCR beta CDR3 sequences were amplified from RNA transcripts. When the TCR CDR3 underwent first-round RT-PCR, the HTBI primer set was used. Using its own MiXCR run on the multiplex PCR reads, TCRdb lists one record per CDR3 protein. The sample carries 340,000 or so distinct CDR3 sequences, roughly 18% recorded once. The sample taken for sequencing was blood. The gene calls are TRBV4-2 and TRBJ2-2, with TRBD2 identical over 8 bases. This TCR derives from a woman aged 50 to 65 with Graves' hyperthyroidism. CDR3 loop: CASSQLLGLAQNTGELFF. The CDR3 bases are TGTGCCAGCAGCCAACTACTCGGACTAGCCCAAAACACCGGGGAGCTGTTTTTT.